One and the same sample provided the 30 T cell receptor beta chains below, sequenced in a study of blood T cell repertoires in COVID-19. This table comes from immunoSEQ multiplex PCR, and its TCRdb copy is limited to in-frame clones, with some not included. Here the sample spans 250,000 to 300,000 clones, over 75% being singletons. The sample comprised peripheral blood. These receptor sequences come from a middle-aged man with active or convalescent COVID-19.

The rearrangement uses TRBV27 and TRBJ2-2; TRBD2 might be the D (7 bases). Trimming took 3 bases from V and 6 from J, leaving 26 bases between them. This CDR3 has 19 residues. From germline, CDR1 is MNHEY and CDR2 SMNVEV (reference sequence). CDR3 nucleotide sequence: TGTGCCAGCAGTTTTAATGGGGGGGGCGGATCGGTTAAAGCCGGGGAGCTGTTTTTT. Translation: CASSFNGGGGSVKAGELFF.

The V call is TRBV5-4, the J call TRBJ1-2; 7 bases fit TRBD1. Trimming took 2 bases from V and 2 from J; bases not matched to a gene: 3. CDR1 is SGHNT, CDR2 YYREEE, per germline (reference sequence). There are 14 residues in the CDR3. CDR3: CASSFQTGNYGYTF. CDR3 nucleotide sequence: TGTGCCAGCAGCTTCCAGACAGGGAACTATGGCTACACCTTC. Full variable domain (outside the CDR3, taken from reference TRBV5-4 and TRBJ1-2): ETGVTQSPTHLIKTRGQQVTLRCSSQSGHNTVSWYQQALGQGPQFIFQYYREEENGRGNFPPRFSGLQFPNYSSELNVNALELDDSALYLCASSFQTGNYGYTFGSGTRLTVV.

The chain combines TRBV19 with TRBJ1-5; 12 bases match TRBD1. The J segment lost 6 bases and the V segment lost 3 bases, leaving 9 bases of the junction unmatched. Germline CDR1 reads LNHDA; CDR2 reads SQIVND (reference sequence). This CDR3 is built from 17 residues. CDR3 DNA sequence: TGTGCCAGTAGTATCCGGGACAGGGGGCGCGGGAGTCAGCCCCAGCATTTT. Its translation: CASSIRDRGRGSQPQHF.

The CDR3 reads CASSPLEQGTLRGYTF. CDR3 nucleotide sequence: TGTGCCAGCTCACCACTGGAACAGGGGACCTTAAGGGGCTACACCTTC. V gene TRBV18 combines with J gene TRBJ1-2; TRBD1 matches at 7 bases. The trim removed 1 base at V and 8 bases at J, leaving 13 bases unmatched. The length of the CDR3 is 16 residues. Germline loops: CDR1 KGHSH, CDR2 LQKENI.

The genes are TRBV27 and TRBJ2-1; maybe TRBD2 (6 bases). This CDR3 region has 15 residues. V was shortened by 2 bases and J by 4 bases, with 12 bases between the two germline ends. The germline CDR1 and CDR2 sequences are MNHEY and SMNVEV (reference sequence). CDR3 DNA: TGTGCCAGCAGTTTAAGTGTGGAGGGATACAATGAGCAGTTCTTC. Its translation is CASSLSVEGYNEQFF.

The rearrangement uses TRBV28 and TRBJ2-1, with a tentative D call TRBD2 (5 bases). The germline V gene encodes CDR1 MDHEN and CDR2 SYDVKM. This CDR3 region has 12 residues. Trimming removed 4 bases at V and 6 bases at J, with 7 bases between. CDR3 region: CASSWGANEQFF. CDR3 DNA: TGTGCCAGCAGTTGGGGAGCCAATGAGCAGTTCTTC.

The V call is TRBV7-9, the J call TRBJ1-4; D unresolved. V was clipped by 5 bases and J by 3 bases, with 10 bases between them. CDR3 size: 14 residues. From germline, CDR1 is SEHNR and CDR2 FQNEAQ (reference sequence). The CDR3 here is CASSPRGANEKLFF. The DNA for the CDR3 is TGTGCCAGCAGCCCCCGAGGAGCTAATGAAAAACTGTTTTTT.

The CDR3 spells CASSSPGGGAYEQYF. The CDR3 DNA sequence: TGTGCCAGTAGTAGCCCCGGGGGAGGCGCCTACGAGCAGTACTTC. This chain links TRBV19 with TRBJ2-7; TRBD2 might be the D (6 bases). Trimming removed 4 bases from V and 2 bases from J, with 15 bases in between. This CDR3 region has 15 residues. Germline V gives CDR1 LNHDA, CDR2 SQIVND (reference sequence).

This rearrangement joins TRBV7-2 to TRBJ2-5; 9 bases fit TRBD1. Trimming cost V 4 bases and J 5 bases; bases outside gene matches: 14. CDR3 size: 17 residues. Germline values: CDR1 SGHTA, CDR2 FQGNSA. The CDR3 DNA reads TGTGCCAGCAGCTCCATGTGGGGGGGACAGGGTCGGGAGACCCAGTACTTC. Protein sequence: CASSSMWGGQGRETQYF.

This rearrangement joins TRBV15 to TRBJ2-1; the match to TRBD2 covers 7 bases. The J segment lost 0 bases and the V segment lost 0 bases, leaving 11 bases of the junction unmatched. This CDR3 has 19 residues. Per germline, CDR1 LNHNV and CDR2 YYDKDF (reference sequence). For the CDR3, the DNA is TGTGCCACCAGCAGAGAAGGGAGGGCTAGCGACCCCTCCTACAATGAGCAGTTCTTC. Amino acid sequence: CATSREGRASDPSYNEQFF. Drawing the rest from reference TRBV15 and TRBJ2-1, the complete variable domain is DAMVIQNPRYQVTQFGKPVTLSCSQTLNHNVMYWYQQKSSQAPKLLFHYYDKDFNNEADTPDNFQSRRPNTSFCFLDIRSPGLGDTAMYLCATSREGRASDPSYNEQFFGPGTRLTVL.

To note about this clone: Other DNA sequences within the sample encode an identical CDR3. DNA of the CDR3: TGTGCCAGCAGTTATTCCACAGGGAACACTGAAGCTTTCTTT. It is translated as CASSYSTGNTEAFF. This chain connects TRBV6-5 to TRBJ1-1; D is perhaps TRBD1 (5 bases). CDR3 length equals 14 residues. Per the germline V gene, CDR1 is MNHEY and CDR2 is SVGAGI. V lost 3 bases, J lost 1 base, and 9 bases lay in between.

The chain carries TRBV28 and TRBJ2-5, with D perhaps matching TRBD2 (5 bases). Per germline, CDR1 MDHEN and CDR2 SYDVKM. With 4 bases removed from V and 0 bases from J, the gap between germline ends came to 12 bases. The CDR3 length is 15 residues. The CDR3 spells CASSSPSSYQETQYF. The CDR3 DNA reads TGTGCCAGCAGTTCTCCTAGCAGCTACCAAGAGACCCAGTACTTC.

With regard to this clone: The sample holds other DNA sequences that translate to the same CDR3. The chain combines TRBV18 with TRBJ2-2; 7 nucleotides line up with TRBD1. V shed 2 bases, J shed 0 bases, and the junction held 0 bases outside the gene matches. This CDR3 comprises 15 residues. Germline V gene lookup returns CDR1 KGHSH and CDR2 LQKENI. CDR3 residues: CASSPGTANTGELFF. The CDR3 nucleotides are TGTGCCAGCTCACCAGGGACAGCGAACACCGGGGAGCTGTTTTTT.

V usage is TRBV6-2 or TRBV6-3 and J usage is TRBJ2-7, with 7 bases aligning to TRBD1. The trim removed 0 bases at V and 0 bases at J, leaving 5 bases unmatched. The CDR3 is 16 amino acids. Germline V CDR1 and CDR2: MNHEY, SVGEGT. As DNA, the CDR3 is TGTGCCAGCAGTTACTCGGGACAGAAGCTCTCCTACGAGCAGTACTTC. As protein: CASSYSGQKLSYEQYF.

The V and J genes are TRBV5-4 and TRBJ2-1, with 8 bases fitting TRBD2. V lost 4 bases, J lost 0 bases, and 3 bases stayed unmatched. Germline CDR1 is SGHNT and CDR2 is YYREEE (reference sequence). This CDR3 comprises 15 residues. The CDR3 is CASSLSGNSYNEQFF. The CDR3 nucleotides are TGTGCCAGCAGCCTTAGCGGGAACTCCTACAATGAGCAGTTCTTC.

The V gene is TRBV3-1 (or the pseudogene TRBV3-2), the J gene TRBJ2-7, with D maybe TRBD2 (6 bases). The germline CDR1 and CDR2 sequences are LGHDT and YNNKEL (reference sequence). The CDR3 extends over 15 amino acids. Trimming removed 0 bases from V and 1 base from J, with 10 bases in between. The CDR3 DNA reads TGTGCCAGCAGCCAAGACGGGACTCCTTCCTACGAGCAGTACTTC. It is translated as CASSQDGTPSYEQYF.

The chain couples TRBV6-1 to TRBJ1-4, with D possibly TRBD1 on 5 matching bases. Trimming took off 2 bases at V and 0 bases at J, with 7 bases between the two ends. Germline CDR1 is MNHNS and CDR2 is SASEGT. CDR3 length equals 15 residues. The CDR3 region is CASSERGSTNEKLFF. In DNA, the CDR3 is TGTGCCAGCAGTGAAAGGGGATCAACTAATGAAAAACTGTTTTTT.

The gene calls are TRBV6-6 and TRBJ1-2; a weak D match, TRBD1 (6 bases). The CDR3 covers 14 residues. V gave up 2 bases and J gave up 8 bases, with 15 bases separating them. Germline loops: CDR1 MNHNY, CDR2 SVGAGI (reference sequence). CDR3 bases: TGTGCCAGCAGTTACGCACCGGGACAAAAGGGCTACACCTTC. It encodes CASSYAPGQKGYTF.

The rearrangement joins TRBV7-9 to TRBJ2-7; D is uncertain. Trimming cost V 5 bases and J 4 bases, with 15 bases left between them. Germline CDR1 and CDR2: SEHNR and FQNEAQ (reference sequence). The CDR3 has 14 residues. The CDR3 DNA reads TGTGCCAGCAGCCGAGGTGGCTCTCAATACGAGCAGTACTTC. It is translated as CASSRGGSQYEQYF.

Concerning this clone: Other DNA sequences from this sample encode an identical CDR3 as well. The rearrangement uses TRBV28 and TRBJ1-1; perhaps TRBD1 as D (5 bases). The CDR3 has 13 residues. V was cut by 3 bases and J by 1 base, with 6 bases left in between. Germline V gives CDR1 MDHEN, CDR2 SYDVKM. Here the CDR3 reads CASSLGGNTEAFF. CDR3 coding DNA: TGTGCCAGCAGTTTGGGGGGGAACACTGAAGCTTTCTTT.

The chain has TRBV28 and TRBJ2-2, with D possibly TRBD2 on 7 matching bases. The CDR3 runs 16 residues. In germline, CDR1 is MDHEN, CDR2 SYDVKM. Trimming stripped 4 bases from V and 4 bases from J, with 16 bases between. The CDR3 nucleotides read TGTGCCAGCAGTTCCCGAGGGGGAGGGGGCACCGGGGAGCTGTTTTTT. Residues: CASSSRGGGGTGELFF.

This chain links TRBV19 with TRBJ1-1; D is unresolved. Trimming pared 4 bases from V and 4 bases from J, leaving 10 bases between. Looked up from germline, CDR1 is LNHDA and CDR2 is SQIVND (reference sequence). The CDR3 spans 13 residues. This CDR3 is CASSRSEGTEAFF. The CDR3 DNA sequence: TGTGCCAGTAGTAGATCAGAGGGCACTGAAGCTTTCTTT.

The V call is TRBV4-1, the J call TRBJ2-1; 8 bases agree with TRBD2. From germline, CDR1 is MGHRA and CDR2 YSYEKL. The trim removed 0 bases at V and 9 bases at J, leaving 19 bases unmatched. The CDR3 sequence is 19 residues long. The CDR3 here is CASSQDARMSGSRRSEQFF. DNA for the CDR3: TGCGCCAGCAGCCAAGACGCGAGGATGAGCGGGAGCCGTCGGAGTGAGCAGTTCTTC.

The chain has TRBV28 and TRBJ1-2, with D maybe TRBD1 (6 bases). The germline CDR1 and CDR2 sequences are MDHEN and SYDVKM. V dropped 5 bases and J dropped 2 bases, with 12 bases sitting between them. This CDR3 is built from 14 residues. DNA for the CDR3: TGTGCCAGCAGTGGCAACAGGGAGAACTATGGCTACACCTTC. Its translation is CASSGNRENYGYTF.

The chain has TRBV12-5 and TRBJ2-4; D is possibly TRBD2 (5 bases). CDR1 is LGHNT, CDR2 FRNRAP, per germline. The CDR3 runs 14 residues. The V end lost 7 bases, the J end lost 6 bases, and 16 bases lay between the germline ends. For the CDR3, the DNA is TGTGCTAGTGCCACCACCGGGGTCCCAAACATTCAGTACTTC. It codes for CASATTGVPNIQYF.

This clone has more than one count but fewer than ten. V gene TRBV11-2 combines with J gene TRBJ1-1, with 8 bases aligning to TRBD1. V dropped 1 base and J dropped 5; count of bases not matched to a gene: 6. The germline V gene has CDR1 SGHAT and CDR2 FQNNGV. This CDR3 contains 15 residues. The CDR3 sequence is CASSLGTGRVTEAFF. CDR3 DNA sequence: TGTGCCAGCAGCTTAGGGACAGGGCGGGTTACTGAAGCTTTCTTT.

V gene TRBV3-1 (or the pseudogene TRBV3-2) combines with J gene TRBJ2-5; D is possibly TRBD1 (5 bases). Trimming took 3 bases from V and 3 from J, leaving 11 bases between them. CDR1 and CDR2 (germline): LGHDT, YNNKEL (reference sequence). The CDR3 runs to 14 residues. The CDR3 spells CASSHGHTEETQYF. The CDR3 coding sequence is TGTGCCAGCAGCCACGGACACACCGAAGAGACCCAGTACTTC.

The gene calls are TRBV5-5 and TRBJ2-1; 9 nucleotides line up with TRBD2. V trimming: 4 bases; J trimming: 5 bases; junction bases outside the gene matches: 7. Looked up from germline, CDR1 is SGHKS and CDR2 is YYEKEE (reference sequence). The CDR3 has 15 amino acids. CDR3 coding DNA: TGTGCCAGCAGCCTTAGCGGGAGTCAACACAATGAGCAGTTCTTC. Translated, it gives CASSLSGSQHNEQFF.

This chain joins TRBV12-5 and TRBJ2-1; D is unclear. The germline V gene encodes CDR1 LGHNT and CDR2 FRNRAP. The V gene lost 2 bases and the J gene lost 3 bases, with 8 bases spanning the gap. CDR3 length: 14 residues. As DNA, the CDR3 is TGTGCTAGTGGTTTGCACGGTGACTACAATGAGCAGTTCTTC. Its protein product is CASGLHGDYNEQFF.

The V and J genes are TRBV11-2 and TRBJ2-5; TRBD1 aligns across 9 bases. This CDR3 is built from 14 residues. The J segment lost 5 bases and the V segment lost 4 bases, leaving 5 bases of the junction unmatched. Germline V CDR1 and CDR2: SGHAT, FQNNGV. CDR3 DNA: TGTGCCAGCAGCTCGGGACAGGGTAGGGAGACCCAGTACTTC. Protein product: CASSSGQGRETQYF.